These 15 T cell receptor beta chains were sequenced from one sample in a study of blood T cell repertoires in COVID-19. TCRdb's table, derived via immunoSEQ multiplex PCR, lists solely in-frame clones and lacks some. This repertoire shows 300,000 to 400,000 clones, 70% to 90% found once; its top ten account for 0.97%. Sequenced sample: PBMCs or T cells enriched from blood (not recorded which). Receptors were obtained from a woman aged 25 to 45 with acute COVID-19.

The gene calls are TRBV10-3 and TRBJ1-2, with a tentative D call TRBD1 (6 bases). The CDR3 totals 15 residues. The V gene lost 4 bases and the J gene lost 4 bases, with 16 bases spanning the gap. The germline CDR1 and CDR2 sequences are ENHRY and SYGVKD. The CDR3 DNA reads as TGTGCCATCAGTGCGCTGGGGGCGGGGGGCTATGGCTACACCTTC. Its translation is CAISALGAGGYGYTF.

The V gene is TRBV2, the J gene TRBJ1-5; D gene unclear. Trimming took 6 bases from V and 6 from J, leaving 9 bases between them. The CDR3 runs to 12 residues. The germline gives CDR1 SNHLY, CDR2 FYNNEI. The chain's CDR3 is CASRPRGQPQHF. In nucleotides, the CDR3 is TGTGCCAGCAGGCCTCGGGGTCAGCCCCAGCATTTT. The variable domain in full, with the rest retrieved from reference TRBV2 and TRBJ1-5, is EPEVTQTPSHQVTQMGQEVILRCVPISNHLYFYWYRQILGQKVEFLVSFYNNEISEKSEIFDDQFSVERPDGSNFTLKIRSTKLEDSAMYFCASRPRGQPQHFGDGTRLSIL.

The rearrangement joins TRBV6-5 to TRBJ1-1, with D unclear. The germline gives CDR1 MNHEY, CDR2 SVGAGI. CDR3 length: 13 residues. V lost 8 bases to trimming and J lost 4 bases, with 14 bases between them. In nucleotides, the CDR3 is TGTGCCAGCCCCGGGAAGTCGGCCACTGAAGCTTTCTTT. Translation: CASPGKSATEAFF.

This sequence joins TRBV7-2 and TRBJ2-5, with 12 positions matching TRBD1. J lost 4 bases, V lost 5 bases, and 5 bases had no gene match. The germline CDR1 and CDR2 sequences are SGHTA and FQGNSA. The CDR3 runs to 15 residues. CDR3 in amino acids: CASSPGTGGSETQYF. Here the CDR3 DNA reads TGTGCCAGCAGCCCCGGGACAGGGGGCTCAGAGACCCAGTACTTC.

The rearrangement joins TRBV21-1 to TRBJ1-1. TRBV21-1 is tagged as a pseudogene. The CDR3 sequence is 21 residues long. CDR3 residues: CASSNTPKGTPKRGRATEAFF. As DNA, the CDR3 is TGTGCCAGCAGCAACACACCGAAGGGGACCCCCAAACGAGGGAGGGCCACTGAAGCTTTCTTT.

The gene calls are TRBV23-1 and TRBJ1-5; D is possibly TRBD1 (6 bases). TRBV23-1 is labeled an ORF, and its function is uncertain. Trimming left V 4 bases short and J 9 bases short, with 16 bases between. The CDR3 sequence is 14 residues long. CDR3 in amino acids: CASSRGYRAVPQHF. The CDR3, as DNA: TGCGCCAGCAGTCGAGGGTACAGGGCAGTGCCCCAGCATTTT.

This clone was found many times. The CDR3 DNA reads TGTGCCAGCAGCTCCTGGGGAGAAGGCAATCAGCCCCAGCATTTT. Protein sequence: CASSSWGEGNQPQHF. The gene calls are TRBV7-8 and TRBJ1-5, with unresolved D. The ends were cut back, 4 bases at V and 2 bases at J, with 12 bases in the middle. Germline V gene lookup returns CDR1 SGHVS and CDR2 FQNEAQ. The CDR3 spans 15 residues. Full variable domain (missing parts from reference TRBV7-8 and TRBJ1-5): GAGVSQSPRYKVAKRGQDVALRCDPISGHVSLFWYQQALGQGPEFLTYFQNEAQLDKSGLPSDRFFAERPEGSVSTLKIQRTQQEDSAVYLCASSSWGEGNQPQHFGDGTRLSIL.

The rearrangement uses TRBV19 and TRBJ1-5, with 7 nucleotides matching TRBD1. CDR3 length: 16 residues. Trimming at V came to 4 bases and at J to 0 bases, leaving 6 bases not matched to a gene. Per germline, CDR1 LNHDA and CDR2 SQIVND (reference sequence). CDR3 residues: CASSTGTVNSNQPQHF. CDR3 in DNA: TGTGCCAGTAGTACCGGGACAGTTAATAGCAATCAGCCCCAGCATTTT.

CDR3 coding DNA: TGTGCCAGCAGTCTCCCATTGGAGGGGCCCTTCGAGACCGGGGAGCTGTTTTTT. Residues: CASSLPLEGPFETGELFF. The chain links TRBV28 to TRBJ2-2; perhaps TRBD2 as D (6 bases). Germline V lookup: CDR1 MDHEN, CDR2 SYDVKM. The CDR3 totals 18 residues. Trimming cost V 5 bases and J 5 bases, with 24 bases left between them.

This sequence joins TRBV6-5 and TRBJ2-7; tentative D call: TRBD2 (5 bases). Trimming left V 6 bases short and J 7 bases short, with 13 bases between. The CDR3 has 12 amino acids. Looked up from germline, CDR1 is MNHEY and CDR2 is SVGAGI. The CDR3: CASSIGSWEQYF. DNA for the CDR3: TGTGCCAGCAGCATAGGGAGTTGGGAGCAGTACTTC.

The gene calls are TRBV30 and TRBJ2-7; no definite D call. CDR1 GTSNPN and CDR2 SVGIG come from the germline V gene (reference sequence). The CDR3 runs to 11 residues. Trimming shortened V by 5 bases and J by 1 base, and 6 bases separated the two germline ends. DNA for the CDR3: TGTGCCTGGGGGCGATCCTACGAGCAGTACTTC. It encodes CAWGRSYEQYF.

This clone was recorded only once. V is TRBV10-1 and J is TRBJ2-7, with no clear D. V was clipped by 3 bases and J by 3 bases, with 6 bases between them. Germline assignment: CDR1 WNHNN and CDR2 SYGVQD (reference sequence). The CDR3 covers 12 residues. The CDR3 sequence: CASSDPGYEQYF. CDR3 DNA: TGCGCCAGCAGTGATCCAGGCTACGAGCAGTACTTC.

The chain employs TRBV2 and TRBJ2-3; 14 positions agree with TRBD2. This CDR3 is 15 amino acids long. V gave up 6 bases and J gave up 8 bases; unmatched junction bases: 7. The germline V gene encodes CDR1 SNHLY and CDR2 FYNNEI. DNA of the CDR3: TGTGCCAGCAGCCAGACTAGCGGGGGGGCCGGTACGCAGTATTTT. As protein: CASSQTSGGAGTQYF.

V is TRBV4-2 and J is TRBJ1-2, with a possible D match to TRBD1 (5 bases). The CDR3 loop spans 17 amino acids. Germline CDR1 is LGHNA and CDR2 is YNFKEQ. Trimming removed 0 bases from V and 4 bases from J, with 18 bases in between. The chain's CDR3 is CASSQDSVRGTLYGYTF. The CDR3 coding sequence is TGTGCCAGCAGCCAAGATTCAGTTCGGGGGACCCTCTATGGCTACACCTTC.

The V and J genes are TRBV2 and TRBJ1-4; D remains ambiguous. CDR1 and CDR2 from the germline V gene are SNHLY and FYNNEI. Trimming took 6 bases from V and 2 from J, leaving 7 bases between them. This CDR3 has 13 amino acids. CDR3 DNA sequence: TGTGCCAGCAGGGGAGGCACTAATGAAAAACTGTTTTTT. Translated: CASRGGTNEKLFF.